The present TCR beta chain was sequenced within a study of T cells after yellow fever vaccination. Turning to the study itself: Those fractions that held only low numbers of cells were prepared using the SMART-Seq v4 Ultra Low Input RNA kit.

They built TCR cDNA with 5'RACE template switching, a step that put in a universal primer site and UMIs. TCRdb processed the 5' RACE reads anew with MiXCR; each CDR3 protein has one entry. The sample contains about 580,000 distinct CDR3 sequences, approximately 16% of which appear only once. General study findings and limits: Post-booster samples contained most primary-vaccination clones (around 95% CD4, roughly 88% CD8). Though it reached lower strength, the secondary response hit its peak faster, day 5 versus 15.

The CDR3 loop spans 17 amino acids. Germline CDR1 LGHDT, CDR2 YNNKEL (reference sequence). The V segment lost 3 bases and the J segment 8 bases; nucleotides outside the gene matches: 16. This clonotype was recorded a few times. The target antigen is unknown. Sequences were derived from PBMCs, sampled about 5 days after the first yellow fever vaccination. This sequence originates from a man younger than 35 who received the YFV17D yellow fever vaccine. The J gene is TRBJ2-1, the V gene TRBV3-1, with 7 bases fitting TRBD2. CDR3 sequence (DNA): TGTGCCAGCAGCCAGGCTGGCCGGACTAGACGCCGGGATGAGCAGTTCTTC. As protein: CASSQAGRTRRRDEQFF.